The entry that follows covers one T cell receptor (beta chain) sequence. Its recognized antigen is unknown. It has no much larger one-base neighbor in the sample; base qualities were not kept. TCRdb lists the instrument as Illumina HiSeq 2500. First-strand cDNA was synthesized with Superscript III and a set of TRAV- and TRBV-specific primers, covering both TCRalpha and TCRbeta chains. TCRs were amplified with Phusion for about 20 PCR cycles using a constant-region primer together with the adapter attached to the V primers. Amplification of the isolated mRNA was done with the MessageAmp II aRNA Amplification Kit, which involved an approximately 16-hour in vitro transcription at 37 degrees C. The Dynabeads mRNA DIRECT Purification Kit was used to isolate the mRNA for TCR sequencing. Indexed Illumina adapters were added in a second Phusion PCR of 25 cycles, after which AMPure XP beads were used to purify the products. The authors' analysis ran thus. Using custom Perl scripts, TCR sequences encoding the same protein were pooled, out-of-frame sequences were removed, and the abundance of each clonotype was computed. Any TCR sequence backed by just one read was left out of the analysis. Repertoire metrics included Shannon entropy, Gini index, clonality, richness, and frequency of TCRs shared between repertoires. TCRdb cleaned the public reads at Q25 with fastp, built clones with MiXCR and kept in-frame beta chains. Here each entry gathers all rows of one CDR3 protein and keeps the most common genes and DNA. These V and J calls derive from TCRdb rather than the authors' analysis. The sample table records under 70,000 distinct CDR3 sequences; under 30% of these occur just once. The biggest ten clones account for 5.7% of the sample.

The data originate from a study of low-dose radiotherapy and immunotherapy resistance in tumors (dated by TCRdb to 2022 to 2024). Notes on the research overall: Cohort 1 received 0.5 Gy per fraction every 2 weeks, with a prescribed total PTV dose of 6.5 Gy. Cyclophosphamide 200 mg/m2 was administered intravenously every two weeks, one day before each radiation and immunotherapy administration. Patients were given nivolumab as a 240 mg flat dose every two weeks and ipilimumab at 1 mg/kg every six weeks, with both drugs delivered intravenously. Patients took aspirin 300 mg orally once daily for four cycles, starting on cycle 1 day 1. Randomization of trial participants into treatment groups was not performed. Cohort 2 received 1 Gy per fraction every two weeks, with a total of 13 Gy over 26 weeks. The translational analysis covered eight patients: three from the first dose cohort and the first five from the second dose cohort.

What the time point label conveys for this sample: before trial treatment. The donors came from RACIN, which was a single-arm phase I dose-escalation trial that paired nivolumab and ipilimumab with aspirin, low-dose cyclophosphamide and low-dose radiotherapy. To be eligible, a patient needed to have an advanced solid tumor that was TIL-negative. The CDR3 runs 12 residues from the cysteine to the phenylalanine. The kept DNA is CDR3 alone, 36 bases in frame from the first base. CDR1 and CDR2 are drawn from the germline V gene: KGHDR, SFDVKD. V and J lose 9 bases and 0 bases, and a span of 6 bases separates them.

This TCR derives from a male donor with prostate cancer. The sample was PBMCs, taken before treatment. The chain employs TRBV24-1 and TRBJ2-3, with the D gene uncertain. For the CDR3, the sequence is CATGASTDTQYF. The sequenced DNA is TGTGCCACCGGAGCGAGCACAGATACGCAGTATTTT.